This note documents a single T cell receptor (beta chain) sequence. What it binds is unknown. TCRdb's table, derived via immunoSEQ multiplex PCR, lists solely in-frame clones and lacks some. Of hundreds of thousands of clones detected, 60% to 75% appear once; the ten largest clones hold approximately 15%. The germline V gene encodes CDR1 SNHLY and CDR2 FYNNEI. The CDR3 spans 12 residues. V lost 1 base and J lost 5, with 6 bases in between. The data were taken from a study of cytotoxic CD8 clonotypes in ibrutinib-treated CLL. Study-wide results and limits: Sampling of sustained-remission and progressing patients occurred at differing times.

This receptor was obtained from a human donor with chronic lymphocytic leukemia. The chain couples TRBV2 to TRBJ2-7, with D hard to call. Sequences were derived from PBMCs, sampled after 24 months of ibrutinib treatment. CDR3 region: CASSEGGDEQYF. In nucleotides, the CDR3 is TGTGCCAGCAGTGAAGGTGGGGACGAGCAGTACTTC.